This T cell receptor (beta chain) was retrieved from a study of blood T cell repertoires in COVID-19 (TCRdb year 2020). Background for the entire study: For ImmuneRACE Cohort 3, a participant was defined as recovered based on two consecutive negative NP/OP PCR tests, clearance by a healthcare professional, or resolution of symptoms. Samples from collaborators originated in the United States, Italy and Spain and spanned both the acute and convalescent phases of COVID-19. The prospective study material was composed of cDNA or gDNA derived from T cells, B-cell-depleted T cells, or PBMCs. The dataset comprised deeply sampled blood TCRbeta repertoires from subjects exposed to, actively infected with, or recovered from COVID-19. The repertoires were released in a freely available public database meant as a resource for research on the immune response to SARS-CoV-2. Samples were obtained from the ongoing ImmuneRACE study (first 160 participants) and from about 1,300 subjects provided by 6 global collaborators. Nearly every sample came with metadata listing a de-identified subject ID, COVID-19 status, age in years and sex. Where HLA class I and class II types were available, the types were taken from metadata supplied by the sample provider, not from assay-based typing. Overall study results and their limits: Clinical and demographic metadata were provided uncurated, with the amount varying by source and participant.

For this clone: This clone's antigen is unknown. The record has no base qualities; no much larger clone is one base away.

Looking up the germline V gene yields CDR1 SGHDT and CDR2 YYEEEE. V is pared back by 1 base and J by 6 bases, with 17 bases lying between the germline termini. Counted from cysteine to phenylalanine, this CDR3 has 16 amino acids. Only the CDR3 part of the read is kept: 48 bases, read in frame from the first base. In the prospective study, participants were about 18 to 100 years old, resided in under 30 geographic areas of the United States, and were enrolled through a virtual design. Cohort assignment in the prospective study relied on participant-reported clinical history from a screening survey and a study questionnaire. Each participant in the prospective study had whole blood, serum and a nasopharyngeal or oropharyngeal swab collected by mobile phlebotomists. Additional blood draws and questionnaires over an approximately 2-month period could optionally be provided by prospective study participants. Before DNA extraction, prospective study blood samples were shipped either frozen or at room temperature.

The immunoSEQ Assay, a bias-controlled multiplex PCR, was used to amplify TCRbeta CDR3 regions from genomic DNA. Under the source paper's analysis protocol: Within the assay, amplification of reference gene primers was used to estimate how many nucleated cells each sample contained. Sequence reads were collapsed and filtered to measure the absolute abundance of every unique TCRbeta CDR3 rearrangement. For each sample, productive Simpson clonality was calculated by taking the square root of Simpson's diversity index across productive rearrangements. Entries here come from immuneACCESS through TCRdb and include only in-frame sequences with V and J called. Some clones fail to appear in such tables; in the studies checked, an unresolved V gene covers under half of the shortfall, and the cause of the remainder is unknown. The V and J calls and clone size come from that table; D and trimming were worked out from the DNA. The sample table records approximately 200,000 clones; roughly 91% of these occur just once. The ten largest make up roughly 7.2% of the sample.

Sequenced: PBMCs or T cells enriched from blood (not recorded which). Here the chain combines TRBV5-6 and TRBJ2-1; confidence is insufficient to name the D gene. This sequence originates from a man aged 30 to 39 in a cohort exposed to, infected with or recovered from COVID-19 (not recorded which). The nucleotide sequence reads as follows: TGTGCCAGCAGCTTGTGGGTTCATGGCGGCGGCAATGAGCAGTTCTTC. Its protein product is CASSLWVHGGGNEQFF.